This TCR beta chain was recovered during a study of lymphopenia after photon versus proton radiotherapy (dated by TCRdb to between 2017 and 2020). The study in broad terms: Photon and proton radiation therapy were compared by the study for their immunological effects in patients with gastrointestinal tumors who developed high-grade lymphopenia. The 20 or so patients in the cohort had gastrointestinal tumors, were treated with either photon or proton therapy, and subsequently developed lymphopenia. The study was designed to characterize how the impact on the immune system differs between the two radiation modalities. Broader findings and caveats from the paper: Among patients across the cohort who died, overall survival time showed an inverse correlation with a larger post-nadir drop in TCR diversity. The survival association was examined only in patients who died, and the authors described better survival with proton therapy as a possibility, not as a demonstrated result. During treatment, patients who received proton therapy stayed relatively stable, whereas patients who received photon therapy lost naive T cells and TCR diversity and gained effector/memory populations. Once the lymphocyte count had reached its nadir, the repertoires of photon-treated patients showed oligoclonal expansion, particularly of CD8+ Temra cells, and this expansion drove the decline in diversity.

This clone has a handful of counts. Its specific antigen is unknown. Base qualities are not at hand, and no much larger clone is one base apart. The library relied on the immunoSEQ multiplex PCR assay. T cell repertoires were profiled with deep sequencing of rearranged TCR beta loci together with multiparametric flow cytometry. Not all clones reach the TCRdb copy of this immuneACCESS table, which keeps in-frame sequences only. Checked studies attribute under half of the gap to unresolved V genes and leave the rest unexplained. The sample contains around 160,000 clones, less than 90% of them found a single time. About 4.4% of the sample is taken by the ten largest. Taken from the germline V gene, the CDR1 and CDR2 loops are SGHAT and FQNNGV. Reading from cysteine to phenylalanine, the CDR3 counts 12 amino acids. CDR3 DNA only is kept here, 36 bases in frame from base 1. The V and J ends are trimmed by 3 bases and 6 bases, leaving 5 bases between them.

The specimen comprised peripheral blood, sampled from a patient treated with photon-based radiotherapy. The rearrangement joined TRBV11-2 to TRBJ2-2; the D gene assignment is ambiguous. The sequence was collected from a man over 45 with gastric cancer. The nucleotide sequence reads as follows: TGTGCCAGCAGCTTTCCGGCCGGGGAGCTGTTTTTT. Translated, it gives CASSFPAGELFF.